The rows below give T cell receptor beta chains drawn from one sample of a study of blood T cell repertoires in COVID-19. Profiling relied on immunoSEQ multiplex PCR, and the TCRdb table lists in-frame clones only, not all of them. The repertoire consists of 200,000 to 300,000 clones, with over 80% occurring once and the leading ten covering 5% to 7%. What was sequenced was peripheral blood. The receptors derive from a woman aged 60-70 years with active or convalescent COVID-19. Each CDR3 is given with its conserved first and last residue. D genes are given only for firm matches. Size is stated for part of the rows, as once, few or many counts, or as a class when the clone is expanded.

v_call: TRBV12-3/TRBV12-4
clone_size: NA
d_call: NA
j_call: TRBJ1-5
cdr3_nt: TGTGCCAGCAGTTTGTCGGGAGATCAGCCCCAGCATTTT
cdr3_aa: CASSLSGDQPQHF

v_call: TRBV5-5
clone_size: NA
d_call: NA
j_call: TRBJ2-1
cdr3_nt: TGTGCCAGCAGCCCACTCGGGGACATCCATGGGAATGAGCAGTTCTTC
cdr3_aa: CASSPLGDIHGNEQFF

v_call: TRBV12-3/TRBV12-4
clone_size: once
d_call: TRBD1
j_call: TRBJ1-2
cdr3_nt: TGTGCCAGCAGGGGGACAGCAGGATATGGCTACACCTTC
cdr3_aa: CASRGTAGYGYTF

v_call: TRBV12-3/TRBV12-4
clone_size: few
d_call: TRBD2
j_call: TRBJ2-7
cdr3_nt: TGTGCCAGCAGGCTGGGGACTACCTCTCAGTACTTC
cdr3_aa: CASRLGTTSQYF

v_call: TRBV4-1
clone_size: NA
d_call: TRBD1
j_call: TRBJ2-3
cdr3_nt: TGCGCCAGCAGCACCAAACCGGGACAGGGAGAAGATACGCAGTATTTT
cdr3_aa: CASSTKPGQGEDTQYF

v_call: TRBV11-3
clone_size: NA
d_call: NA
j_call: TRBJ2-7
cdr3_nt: TGTGCCAGCAGCTTAGGTGAAACATGGGGGGTGCAGTACTTC
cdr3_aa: CASSLGETWGVQYF

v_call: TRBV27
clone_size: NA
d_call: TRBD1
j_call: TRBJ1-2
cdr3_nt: TGTGCCAGCAGTCCTTGGACAGGGGGTAACTATGGCTACACCTTC
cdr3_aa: CASSPWTGGNYGYTF

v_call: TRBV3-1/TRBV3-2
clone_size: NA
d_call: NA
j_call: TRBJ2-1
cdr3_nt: TGTGCCAGCAGCCAAGATCGTGTGTACAATGAGCAGTTCTTC
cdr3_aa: CASSQDRVYNEQFF

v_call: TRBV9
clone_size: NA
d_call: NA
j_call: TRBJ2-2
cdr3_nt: TGTGCCAGCAGCGCTAACGAGAACACCGGGGAGCTGTTTTTT
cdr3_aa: CASSANENTGELFF

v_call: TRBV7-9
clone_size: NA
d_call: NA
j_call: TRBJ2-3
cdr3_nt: TGTGCCAGCAGCTGGCTAGTAGATACGCAGTATTTT
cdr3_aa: CASSWLVDTQYF

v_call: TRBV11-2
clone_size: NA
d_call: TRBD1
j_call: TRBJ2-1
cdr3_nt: TGTGCCAGCAGCCTGGGGACAGACTACAATGAGCAGTTCTTC
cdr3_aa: CASSLGTDYNEQFF

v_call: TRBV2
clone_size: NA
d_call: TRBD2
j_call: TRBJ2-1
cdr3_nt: TGTGCCAGCGCCCGACTAGCGGCGGCGGGTGAGCAGTTCTTC
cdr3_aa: CASARLAAAGEQFF

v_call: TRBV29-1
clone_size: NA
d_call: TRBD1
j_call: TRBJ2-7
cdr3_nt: TGCAGCGTTGCCGGGACAGGGTACGAGCAGTACTTC
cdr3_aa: CSVAGTGYEQYF

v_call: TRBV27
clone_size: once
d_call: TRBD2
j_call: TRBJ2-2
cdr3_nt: TGTGCCAGCAGTTTTGGCTCGACTAGCGGGAGCGCCGGGGAGCTGTTTTTT
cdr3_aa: CASSFGSTSGSAGELFF

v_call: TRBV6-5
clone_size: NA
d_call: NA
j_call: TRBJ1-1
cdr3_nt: TGTGCCAGCAATACACAGGCCATGAACACTGAAGCTTTCTTT
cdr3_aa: CASNTQAMNTEAFF

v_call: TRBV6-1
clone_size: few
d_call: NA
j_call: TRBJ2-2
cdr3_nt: TGTGCCAGCAGTGAAGATGGACTTAACACCGGGGAGCTGTTTTTT
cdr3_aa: CASSEDGLNTGELFF

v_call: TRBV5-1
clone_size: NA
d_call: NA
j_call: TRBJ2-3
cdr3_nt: TGCGCCAGCAGCTTGGCGGTTGCGGGGAGTATCACAGATACGCAGTATTTT
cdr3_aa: CASSLAVAGSITDTQYF

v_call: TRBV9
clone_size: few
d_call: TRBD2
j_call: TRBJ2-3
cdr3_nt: TGTGCCAGCAGCGTAGCTAGCGGGAGGGCCGGGGATACGCAGTATTTT
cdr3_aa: CASSVASGRAGDTQYF

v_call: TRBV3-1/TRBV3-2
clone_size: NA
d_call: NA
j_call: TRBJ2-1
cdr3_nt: TGTGCCAGCGGACAGTACAATGAGCAGTTCTTC
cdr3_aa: CASGQYNEQFF

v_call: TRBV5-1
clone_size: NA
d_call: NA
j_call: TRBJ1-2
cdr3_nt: TGCGCCACCCGCCGGGATCAGGGGACTAACTATGGCTACACCTTC
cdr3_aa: CATRRDQGTNYGYTF

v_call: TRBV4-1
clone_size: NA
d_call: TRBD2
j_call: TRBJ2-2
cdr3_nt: TGCGCCAGCAGCCAGGGACTAGCGGGGACCGGGGAGCTGTTTTTT
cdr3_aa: CASSQGLAGTGELFF

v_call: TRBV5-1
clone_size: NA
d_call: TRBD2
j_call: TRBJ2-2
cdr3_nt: TGCGCCAGCAGCTTTAGCGGGGCGAACACCGGGGAGCTGTTTTTT
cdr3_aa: CASSFSGANTGELFF

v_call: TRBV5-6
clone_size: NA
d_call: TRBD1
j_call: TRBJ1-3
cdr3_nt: TGTGCCAGCAGCGGGACAGGGAGGGGAAACACCATATATTTT
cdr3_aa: CASSGTGRGNTIYF

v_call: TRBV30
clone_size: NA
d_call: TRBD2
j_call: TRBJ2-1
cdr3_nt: TGTGCCTGGAGTGGGACTAGCGGGAGTTACTATGAGCAGTTCTTC
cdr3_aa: CAWSGTSGSYYEQFF

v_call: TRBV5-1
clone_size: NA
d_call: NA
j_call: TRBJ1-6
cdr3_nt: TGCGCCAGCAGCCTTGTCCCGAGGACCTATAATTCACCCCTCCACTTT
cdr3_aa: CASSLVPRTYNSPLHF

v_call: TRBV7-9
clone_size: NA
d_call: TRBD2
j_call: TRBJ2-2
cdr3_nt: TGTGCCAGCAGCTTACGAGCGGGAGAAACCGGGGAGCTGTTTTTT
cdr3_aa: CASSLRAGETGELFF

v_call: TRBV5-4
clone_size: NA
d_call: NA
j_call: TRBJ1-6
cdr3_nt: TGTGCCAGCAGCCCTGCGGGAGGCTCACCCCTCCACTTT
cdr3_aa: CASSPAGGSPLHF

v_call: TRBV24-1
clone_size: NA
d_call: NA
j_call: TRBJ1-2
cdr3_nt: TGTGCCACCAGTGACAACAGCTATGGCTACACCTTC
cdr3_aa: CATSDNSYGYTF

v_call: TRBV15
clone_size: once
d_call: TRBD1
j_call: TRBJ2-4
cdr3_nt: TGTGCCACCAGCAGACCAACCCCAGGGGGCGCGGGCATTCAGTACTTC
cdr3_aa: CATSRPTPGGAGIQYF

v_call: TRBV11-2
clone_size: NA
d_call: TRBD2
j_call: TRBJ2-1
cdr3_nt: TGTGCCAGCAGCTCGACATTAGCGGGAGCTTACAATGAGCAGTTCTTC
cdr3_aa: CASSSTLAGAYNEQFF

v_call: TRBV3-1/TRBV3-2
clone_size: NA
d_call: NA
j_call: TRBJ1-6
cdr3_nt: TGTGCCAGCAGCCAAGAGGGGGGATTTTCCTATAATTCACCCCTCCACTTT
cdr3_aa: CASSQEGGFSYNSPLHF

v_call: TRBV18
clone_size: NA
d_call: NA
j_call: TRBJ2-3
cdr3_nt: TGTGCCAGCTCACCGATATGGTCTAGGGAGCGGGCTTTGACAGATACGCAGTATTTT
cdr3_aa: CASSPIWSRERALTDTQYF

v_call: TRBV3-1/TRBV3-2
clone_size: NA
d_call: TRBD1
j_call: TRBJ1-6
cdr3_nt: TGTGCCAGCAGCCGGGGACAGGGTGTAGGATCACCCCTCCACTTT
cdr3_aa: CASSRGQGVGSPLHF

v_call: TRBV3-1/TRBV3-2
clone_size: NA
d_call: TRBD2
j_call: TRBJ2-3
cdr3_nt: TGTGCCAGCAGCCAAAACTTCGGGGGGTCAGATACGCAGTATTTT
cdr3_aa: CASSQNFGGSDTQYF

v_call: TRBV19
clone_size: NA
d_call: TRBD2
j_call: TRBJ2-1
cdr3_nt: TGTGCCAGTAGTCAACCGGGACTAGCGACCAATGAGCAGTTCTTC
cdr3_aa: CASSQPGLATNEQFF

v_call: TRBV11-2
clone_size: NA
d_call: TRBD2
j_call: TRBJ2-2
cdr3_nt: TGTGCCAGCAGCCGTAGCGGGGGACGGGAAACCGGGGAGCTGTTTTTT
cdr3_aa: CASSRSGGRETGELFF

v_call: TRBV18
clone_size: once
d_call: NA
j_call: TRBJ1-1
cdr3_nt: TGTGCCAGCTCACCAAGAGACTCCGGAGACGGCACTGAAGCTTTCTTT
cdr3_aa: CASSPRDSGDGTEAFF

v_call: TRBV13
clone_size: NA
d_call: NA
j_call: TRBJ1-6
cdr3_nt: TGTGCCAGCAGCTCACGACAGAATTCACCCCTCCACTTT
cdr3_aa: CASSSRQNSPLHF

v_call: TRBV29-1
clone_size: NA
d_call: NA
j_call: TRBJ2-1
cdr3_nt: TGCAGCTTGAGTACTGAGGACTGGAATGAGCAGTTCTTC
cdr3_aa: CSLSTEDWNEQFF

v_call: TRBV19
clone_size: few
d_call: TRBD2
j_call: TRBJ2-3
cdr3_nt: TGTGCCAGTAGTCAACTAGCGGGGGATAGGAATACGCAGTATTTT
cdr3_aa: CASSQLAGDRNTQYF

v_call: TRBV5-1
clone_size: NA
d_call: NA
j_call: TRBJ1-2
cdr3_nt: TGCGCCAGCAGCTTGGATCTAGGGGAGGGAGGCTACACCTTC
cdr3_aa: CASSLDLGEGGYTF

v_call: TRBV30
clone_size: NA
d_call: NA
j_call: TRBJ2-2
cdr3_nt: TGTGCCTGGAGTGTCCCTCTCTGGAGAGCCGGGGAGCTGTTTTTT
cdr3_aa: CAWSVPLWRAGELFF

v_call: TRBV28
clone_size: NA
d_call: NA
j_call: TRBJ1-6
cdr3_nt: TGTGCCAGCAGTCCCCGGGACACCTTAGTCCACTCACCCCTCCACTTT
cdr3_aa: CASSPRDTLVHSPLHF

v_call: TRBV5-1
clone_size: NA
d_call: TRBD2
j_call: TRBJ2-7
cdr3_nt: TGCGCCAGCAGCTTCGCTAGCGGGGGTTACGAGCAGTACTTC
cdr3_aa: CASSFASGGYEQYF

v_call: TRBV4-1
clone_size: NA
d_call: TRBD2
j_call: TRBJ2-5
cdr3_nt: TGCGCCAGCAATATAGCGGGAGGACTCCAAGAGACCCAGTACTTC
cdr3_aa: CASNIAGGLQETQYF

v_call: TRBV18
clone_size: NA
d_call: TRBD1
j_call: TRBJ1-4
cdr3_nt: TGTGCCAGCTCACCACAGGGACAGGGTTATGAAAAACTGTTTTTT
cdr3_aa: CASSPQGQGYEKLFF

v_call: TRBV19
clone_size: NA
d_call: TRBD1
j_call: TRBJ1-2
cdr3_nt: TGTGCCAGTAGTCGACAGGGATATGGCTACACCTTC
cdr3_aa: CASSRQGYGYTF

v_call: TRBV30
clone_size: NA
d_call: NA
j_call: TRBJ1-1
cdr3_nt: TGTGCCTCAAAGACAGTGGGTTTTACTGAAGCTTTCTTT
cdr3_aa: CASKTVGFTEAFF

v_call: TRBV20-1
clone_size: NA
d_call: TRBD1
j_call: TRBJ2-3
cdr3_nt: TGCAGTGCTGGTGACAGGGTGGCAGATACGCAGTATTTT
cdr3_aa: CSAGDRVADTQYF

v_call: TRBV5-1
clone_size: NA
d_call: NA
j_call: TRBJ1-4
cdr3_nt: TGCGCCAGCAGACCGGACAGTTCTAATGAAAAACTGTTTTTT
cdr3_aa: CASRPDSSNEKLFF

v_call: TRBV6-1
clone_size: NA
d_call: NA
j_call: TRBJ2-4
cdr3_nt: TGTGCCAGCAGTGATGTCCCTATAGCCAAAAACATTCAGTACTTC
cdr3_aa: CASSDVPIAKNIQYF

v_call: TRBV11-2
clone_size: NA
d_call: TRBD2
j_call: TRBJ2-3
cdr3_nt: TGTGCCAGCAGCTTAGTAGCTAGCGGAACTGGTAGAGGTACGCAGTATTTT
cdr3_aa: CASSLVASGTGRGTQYF

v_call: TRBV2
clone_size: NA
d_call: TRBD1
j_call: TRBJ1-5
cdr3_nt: TGTGCCAGCAGTGAACGAACAGGGGGCGGGCAGCCCCAGCATTTT
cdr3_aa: CASSERTGGGQPQHF

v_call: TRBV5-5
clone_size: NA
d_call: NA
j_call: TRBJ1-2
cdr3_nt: TGTGCCAGCAGCTTGGCCCCCGGGAACCCCTATGGCTACACCTTC
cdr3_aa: CASSLAPGNPYGYTF

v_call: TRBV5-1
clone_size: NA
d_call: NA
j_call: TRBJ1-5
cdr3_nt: TGCGCCAGCAGCTTGGGAGGTGGCAATCAGCCCCAGCATTTT
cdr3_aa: CASSLGGGNQPQHF

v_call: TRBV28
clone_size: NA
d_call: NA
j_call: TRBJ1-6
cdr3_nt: TGTGCCAGCAGTTTCAGGGATGCTATCCTCCACTTT
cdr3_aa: CASSFRDAILHF